This is a list of T cell receptor beta chains from one sample in a study of OX40 agonist ivuxolimab in advanced cancers. The table came from immunoSEQ multiplex PCR; TCRdb's copy has only in-frame clones and leaves some out. The sample shows about 100,000 clones, under 95% of them seen only once. The source material was CD4+ or CD8+ T cells sorted from blood, sampled in a trial of the OX40 agonist ivuxolimab. Receptor source: an adult with an advanced solid tumor such as melanoma, head and neck, liver or kidney cancer. The CDR3 runs from the conserved cysteine through the conserved F or W. The D gene is left open where the match is weak. A clone size is listed for some rows: how often the clone was seen (once, few, many), or a class if it is expanded.

d_call j_call clone_size v_call cdr3_nt cdr3_aa
TRBD1 TRBJ2-7 - TRBV9 TGTGCCAGCAGCCTCCAGACAGGGGCACTCTTTTACGAGCAGTACTTC CASSLQTGALFYEQYF
- TRBJ1-1 - TRBV6-1 TGTGCCAGCAGTGAATTGGGGGTTGCTGAAGCTTTCTTT CASSELGVAEAFF
- TRBJ2-7 - TRBV19 TGTGCCAGTAGTCCCAAGGTTGTGGTAGTTGTTCCGGGCGAGCAGTACTTC CASSPKVVVVVPGEQYF
TRBD1 TRBJ1-5 once TRBV19 TGTGCCAGTACCCCTTCCCCGACAGGGAATCAGCCCCAGCATTTT CASTPSPTGNQPQHF
TRBD1 TRBJ1-5 - TRBV19 TGTGCCAGTAGTATTTTTCGGGGAGGGGGCGGCCAGCCCCAGCATTTT CASSIFRGGGGQPQHF
TRBD2 TRBJ2-1 - TRBV2 TGTGCCAGCAACTTAGCGGGAGGCCAAGACAATGAGCAGTTCTTC CASNLAGGQDNEQFF
TRBD1 TRBJ2-7 - TRBV5-1 TGCGCCAGCAGCTTGGCAGGGACAGCCTCCTACGAGCAGTACTTC CASSLAGTASYEQYF
- TRBJ2-5 once TRBV9 TGTGCCAGCAGCGTAGCGGGGGAGACCCAGTACTTC CASSVAGETQYF
TRBD2 TRBJ2-7 - TRBV4-2 TGTGCCAGCAGCCAAGAAGGTGGACTAGCTGCCGAGCAGTACTTC CASSQEGGLAAEQYF
- TRBJ2-2 - TRBV18 TGTGCCAGCTCACCGTCCGCACAGGCCGGGGAGCTGTTTTTT CASSPSAQAGELFF
- TRBJ2-7 - TRBV5-1 TGCGCCAGCAGCTTGGTGACTAGTTTTGGCTACGAGCAGTACTTC CASSLVTSFGYEQYF
- TRBJ2-1 - TRBV14 TGTGCCAGCAGCCAAGTGAGTAGCCACAATGAGCAGTTCTTC CASSQVSSHNEQFF
TRBD1 TRBJ2-7 - TRBV5-1 TGCGCCAGCAGCCCGGGACAGGGGAACGAGCAGTACTTC CASSPGQGNEQYF
- TRBJ1-1 few TRBV5-4 TGTGCCAGCAGCTTAGAAACCTTGAACACTGAAGCTTTCTTT CASSLETLNTEAFF
- TRBJ1-2 few TRBV4-1 TGCGCCAGCAGCCAAGGTCCGGACGGGAACTATGGCTACACCTTC CASSQGPDGNYGYTF
- TRBJ2-5 - TRBV2 TGTGCCAGCAGTGACAGTAGGCAAACCCTCCGAGAGACCCAGTACTTC CASSDSRQTLRETQYF
- TRBJ2-3 - TRBV11-1 TGTGCCAGCAGCTTAATATCCCCGAGCACAGATACGCAGTATTTT CASSLISPSTDTQYF
- TRBJ1-6 - TRBV9 TGTGCCAGCAGCGCCGGGATTGAATCACCCCTCCACTTT CASSAGIESPLHF
TRBD1 TRBJ1-1 - TRBV5-4 TGTGCCAGCAGCCCGGGACAGGGCCCCGCGGGGACTGAAGCTTTCTTT CASSPGQGPAGTEAFF
- TRBJ1-2 - TRBV5-1 TGCGCCAGCAGCCCCGATGGACGGAACTATGGCTACACCTTC CASSPDGRNYGYTF
TRBD1 TRBJ1-1 - TRBV18 TGTGCCAGCTCACAATTCGCAGGGGGCACGGTGAACACTGAAGCTTTCTTT CASSQFAGGTVNTEAFF
TRBD1 TRBJ1-2 few TRBV6-5 TGTGCCAGCAGCCCACTTGGACAGGGCTATGGCTACACCTTC CASSPLGQGYGYTF
- TRBJ2-3 - TRBV7-6 TGTGCCAGCAGCTTAGTCCAGGGACTCCCTAGCACAGATACGCAGTATTTT CASSLVQGLPSTDTQYF
- TRBJ2-3 - TRBV10-3 TGTGCCATCAGAGGCGGGAACGATACGCAGTATTTT CAIRGGNDTQYF
TRBD2 TRBJ2-3 - TRBV2 TGTGCCAGCAGTGAATGGACAACTAGCGGGGTGGGGGATACGCAGTATTTT CASSEWTTSGVGDTQYF
- TRBJ1-1 few TRBV30 TGTGCCTGGAGTATGAACACTGAAGCTTTCTTT CAWSMNTEAFF
- TRBJ2-7 - TRBV19 TGTGCCAGTAGTATAGGGGGAGGAGGCGGACCCTGGAACGAGCAGTACTTC CASSIGGGGGPWNEQYF
- TRBJ2-7 - TRBV18 TGTGCCAGCTCGCCGAGTGACCCCGCTTTGTCCGAGCAGTACTTC CASSPSDPALSEQYF
- TRBJ2-4 - TRBV14 TGTGCCAGCAGCCAAGCAGGGGAGGCGAACATTCAGTACTTC CASSQAGEANIQYF
TRBD1 TRBJ2-1 - TRBV9 TGTGCCAGCAGCGCACGGACAGGGGGGTACAATGAGCAGTTCTTC CASSARTGGYNEQFF
- TRBJ2-1 few TRBV9 TGTGCCAGCAGCGTAACCCCATACGAAGCTCCCGGGCAGTTCTTC CASSVTPYEAPGQFF
TRBD2 TRBJ2-1 - TRBV6-5 TGTGCCAGCAGTAGCACTAGCGTCGATGAGCAGTTCTTC CASSSTSVDEQFF